Listed below are T cell receptor beta chains from one sample, sequenced in a study of T cell responses to AZD1222 COVID-19 vaccine. Libraries were prepared by immunoSEQ multiplex PCR; TCRdb keeps only in-frame clonotypes and omits some of them. The table has some 130,000 clones, roughly 93% seen once. The material was peripheral blood, obtained 28 days after the second AZD1222 dose. These receptors all stem from an adult who received the AZD1222 COVID-19 vaccine. Both conserved end residues are part of each CDR3. D genes are given only for firm matches. Size is stated for part of the rows, as once, few or many counts, or as a class when the clone is expanded.

v_call	clone_size	d_call	j_call	cdr3_nt	cdr3_aa
TRBV9	-	-	TRBJ1-1	TGTGCCAGCAGCGCCGACGGGTCGGACACTGAAGCTTTCTTT	CASSADGSDTEAFF
TRBV30	-	-	TRBJ1-5	TGTGCCTGGAGTCCACTGGGGTGGGGTCCCCAGCATTTT	CAWSPLGWGPQHF
TRBV4-1	once	TRBD1	TRBJ1-1	TGCGCCAGCAGCCAGGAGCCGAGAGGACAGGGGAAGGCTGAAGCTTTCTTT	CASSQEPRGQGKAEAFF
TRBV7-8	-	-	TRBJ1-1	TGTGCCAGCAGCTTAGCGTGGGGTGAAGCTTTCTTT	CASSLAWGEAFF
TRBV5-1	-	-	TRBJ2-3	TGCGCCAGCCTAGGGGTGGATACGCAGTATTTT	CASLGVDTQYF
TRBV5-5	-	-	TRBJ2-5	TGTGCCAGCAGCTTGGGAGCAGGGCAGGAGACCCAGTACTTC	CASSLGAGQETQYF
TRBV3-1/TRBV3-2	-	-	TRBJ2-7	TGTGCCAGCAGCCAGAGGTCTATCTACGAGCAGTACTTC	CASSQRSIYEQYF
TRBV4-2	-	-	TRBJ1-1	TGTGCCAGCAGCCGCGAGCACAGACAGAACACTGAAGCTTTCTTT	CASSREHRQNTEAFF
TRBV3-1/TRBV3-2	-	TRBD2	TRBJ2-7	TGTGCCAGCAGCCAAGATCCCAGCGGGAGCGAGTACTTC	CASSQDPSGSEYF
TRBV5-1	-	TRBD1	TRBJ1-4	TGCGCCAGCAGCTCGATGGGACAGACTAATGAAAAACTGTTTTTT	CASSSMGQTNEKLFF
TRBV7-3	-	TRBD1	TRBJ1-1	TGTGCCAGCAGCCTAGGGGGACAGATGAACACTGAAGCTTTCTTT	CASSLGGQMNTEAFF
TRBV5-1	-	-	TRBJ2-7	TGCGCCAGCAGCTTTAATAGGGGACCCTACGAGCAGTACTTC	CASSFNRGPYEQYF
TRBV5-5	-	TRBD2	TRBJ2-7	TGTGCCAGCAGGGGAGGGACTAGCGGGATCTACGAGCAGTACTTC	CASRGGTSGIYEQYF
TRBV2	-	-	TRBJ2-7	TGTGCCAGCACCCTAGGGACTCCGAAGGGCTACGAGCAGTACTTC	CASTLGTPKGYEQYF
TRBV4-1	once	TRBD2	TRBJ2-1	TGCGCCAGCAGCCAAGGGTTAAGCGGGAGGGCGTCAGGCAATGAGCAGTTCTTC	CASSQGLSGRASGNEQFF
TRBV2	-	TRBD1	TRBJ1-1	TGTGCCAGCAGGGGACAGGCGAACACTGAAGCTTTCTTT	CASRGQANTEAFF